A single TCR beta chain is shown here with its context. Its antigen is as yet unknown. Mouse gene names apply. TCRbeta CDR3 was sequenced at survey depth with template counts. Method: immunoSEQ multiplex PCR; TCRdb's copy keeps in-frame clones and lacks some. The data show roughly 7,200 clones, roughly half seen once. The data derive from a study of tissue T cells after allogeneic stem cell transplantation. Study-level points and caveats: Blood and spleen captured only part of the tissue TCR repertoire. TCR repertoires tracked anatomic similarity, regardless of disease or transplant status.

As to time point: mouse harvest day 7 after allogeneic transplant. Mouse grafts combined 10^7 T-cell-depleted bone marrow cells with 10^6 splenic CD5+ T cells. Tissues came from B6→BALB/c major-mismatch GVHD mice at day 7 or 14. The receptor's source is a female BALB/c mouse given C57BL/6 T cells with graft-versus-host disease after an allogeneic hematopoietic cell transplant. The sample consisted of gut tissue.

The CDR3 sequence is CASSLRDRGYEQYF. The sequenced part of the CDR3 DNA is TGTGCCAGCAGTCTCCGGGACAGGGGGTATGAACAGTAC. The rearrangement joins TRBV26 to TRBJ2-7; TRBD1 aligns across 11 bases. The read ends 1 residue early relative to the CDR3; the germline J gene fills the gap. The CDR3 extends over 14 amino acids. Germline V gives CDR1 KGHPV, CDR2 FQNQEV (reference sequence). With V trimmed by 3 bases and J by 4 bases, 2 bases remained unmatched.